A selection of T cell receptor beta chains follows, all from one sample in a study of blood T cell repertoires in COVID-19. This table comes from immunoSEQ multiplex PCR, and its TCRdb copy is limited to in-frame clones, with some not included. Among more than 95,000 clones listed, about 85% were seen once. Sequencing input: peripheral blood. The receptors were gathered from an older man with active or convalescent COVID-19. The CDR3 runs from the conserved cysteine through the conserved F or W. A D gene is named only where the DNA matches it firmly. Clone size is stated in some rows and not others, as once, few, many or a class when expanded.

v_call	clone_size	d_call	j_call	cdr3_aa	cdr3_nt
TRBV6-5	-	TRBD1	TRBJ1-2	CASKQGNYGYTF	TGTGCCAGCAAACAGGGGAACTATGGCTACACCTTC
TRBV7-2	-	TRBD1	TRBJ2-7	CASSLVLGTGDEQYF	TGTGCCAGCAGCTTAGTTTTGGGAACAGGGGACGAGCAGTACTTC
TRBV7-9	-	-	TRBJ1-1	CASSSQGIEAFF	TGTGCCAGCAGCTCGCAGGGGATTGAAGCTTTCTTT
TRBV7-2	-	-	TRBJ2-3	CASNRGGVRDTQYF	TGTGCCAGCAACCGGGGCGGGGTTAGAGATACGCAGTATTTT
TRBV6-5	-	-	TRBJ1-2	CASRIQAGVGYGYTF	TGTGCCAGCAGGATCCAAGCGGGAGTCGGCTATGGCTACACCTTC
TRBV24-1	-	-	TRBJ2-1	CATSDSGGSNEQFF	TGTGCCACCAGTGATTCGGGGGGCAGCAATGAGCAGTTCTTC
TRBV18	-	-	TRBJ1-1	CASSPLDRLNTEAFF	TGTGCCAGCTCACCACTTGACAGATTGAACACTGAAGCTTTCTTT
TRBV19	-	TRBD1	TRBJ1-2	CAIPSGTGPYYGYTF	TGTGCCATTCCGTCCGGGACAGGGCCGTACTATGGCTACACCTTC
TRBV4-3	-	TRBD2	TRBJ2-1	CASSQAGVGYNEQFF	TGCGCCAGCAGCCAGGCGGGAGTAGGATACAATGAGCAGTTCTTC
TRBV6-5	-	TRBD2	TRBJ2-5	CASSHDWGGETQYF	TGTGCCAGCAGTCACGATTGGGGGGGAGAGACCCAGTACTTC
TRBV5-1	-	TRBD2	TRBJ2-4	CASSLGLAVNIQYF	TGCGCCAGCAGCTTGGGACTAGCGGTAAACATTCAGTACTTC
TRBV2	-	-	TRBJ1-2	CASGAVRGGNGYTF	TGTGCCAGCGGGGCGGTTAGGGGAGGAAATGGCTACACCTTC
TRBV2	once	TRBD1	TRBJ1-5	CASSPRDRGLSSNQPQHF	TGTGCCAGCAGCCCCCGGGACAGGGGATTATCAAGCAATCAGCCCCAGCATTTT
TRBV24-1	-	-	TRBJ1-5	CATSSGGVNQPQHF	TGTGCCACCAGTTCGGGGGGGGTTAATCAGCCCCAGCATTTT
TRBV28	-	-	TRBJ2-7	CASSSGTYEQYF	TGTGCCAGCAGTTCAGGGACCTACGAGCAGTACTTC
TRBV10-3	-	TRBD2	TRBJ2-1	CAMLTSGGAFVEQFF	TGTGCCATGCTTACTAGCGGGGGGGCCTTTGTTGAGCAGTTCTTC
TRBV29-1	-	-	TRBJ1-1	CSVEARQVGTEAFF	TGCAGCGTTGAAGCTCGTCAGGTGGGCACTGAAGCTTTCTTT
TRBV12-1	-	-	TRBJ1-3	CASSFERSSGNTIYF	TGTGCCAGCAGCTTTGAAAGGAGCTCTGGAAACACCATATATTTT
TRBV7-9	-	-	TRBJ1-5	CASSRWVQGSNQPQHF	TGTGCCAGCAGCCGCTGGGTGCAGGGCTCAAATCAGCCCCAGCATTTT
TRBV7-3	-	-	TRBJ2-3	CASSLVSGSTDTQYF	TGTGCCAGCAGCTTGGTAAGCGGTAGCACAGATACGCAGTATTTT
TRBV28	-	TRBD2	TRBJ2-1	CASSLGLRYNEQFF	TGTGCCAGCAGTTTGGGACTACGCTACAATGAGCAGTTCTTC
TRBV27	-	-	TRBJ1-6	CASSHADTVSNSPLHF	TGTGCCAGCAGCCATGCTGACACCGTATCGAATTCACCCCTCCACTTT